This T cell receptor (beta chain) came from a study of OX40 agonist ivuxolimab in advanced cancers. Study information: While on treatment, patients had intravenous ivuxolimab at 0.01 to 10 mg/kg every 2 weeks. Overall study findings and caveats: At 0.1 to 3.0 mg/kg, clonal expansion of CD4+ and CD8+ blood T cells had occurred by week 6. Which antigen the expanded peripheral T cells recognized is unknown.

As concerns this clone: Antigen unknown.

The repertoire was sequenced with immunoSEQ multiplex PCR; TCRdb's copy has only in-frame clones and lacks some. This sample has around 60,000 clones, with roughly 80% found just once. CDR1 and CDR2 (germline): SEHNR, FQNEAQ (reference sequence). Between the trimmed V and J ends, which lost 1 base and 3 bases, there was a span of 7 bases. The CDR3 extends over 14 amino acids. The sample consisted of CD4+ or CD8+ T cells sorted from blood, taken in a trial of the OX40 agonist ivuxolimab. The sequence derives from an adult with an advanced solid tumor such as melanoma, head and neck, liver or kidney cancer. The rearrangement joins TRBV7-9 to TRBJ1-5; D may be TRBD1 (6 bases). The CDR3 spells CASSLEGVNQPQHF. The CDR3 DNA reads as TGTGCCAGCAGCTTAGAGGGGGTCAATCAGCCCCAGCATTTT.